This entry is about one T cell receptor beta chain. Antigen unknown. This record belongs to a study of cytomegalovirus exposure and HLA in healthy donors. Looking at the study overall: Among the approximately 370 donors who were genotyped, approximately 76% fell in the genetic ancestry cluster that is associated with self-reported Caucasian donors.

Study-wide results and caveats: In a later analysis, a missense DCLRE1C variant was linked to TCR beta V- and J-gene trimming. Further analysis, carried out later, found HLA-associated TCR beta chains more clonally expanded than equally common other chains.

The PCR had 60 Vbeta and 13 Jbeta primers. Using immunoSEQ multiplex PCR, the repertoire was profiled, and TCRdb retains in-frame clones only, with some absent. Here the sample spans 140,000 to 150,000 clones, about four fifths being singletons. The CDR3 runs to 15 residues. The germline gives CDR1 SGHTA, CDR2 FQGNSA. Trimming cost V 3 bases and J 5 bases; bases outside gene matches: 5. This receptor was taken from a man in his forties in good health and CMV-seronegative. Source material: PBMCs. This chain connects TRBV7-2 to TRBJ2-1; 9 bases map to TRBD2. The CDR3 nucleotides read TGTGCCAGCAGCTTCGCAGCGGGGGGCCACAATGAGCAGTTCTTC. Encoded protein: CASSFAAGGHNEQFF.